This T cell receptor beta chain was recovered during a study of CD8 T cells in ankylosing spondylitis. Libraries for TCR beta were made by quantitative 5'-RACE with molecular barcodes. TCRdb reanalysed the 5' RACE reads using MiXCR and keeps one entry per CDR3 protein. The data show fewer than 350,000 distinct CDR3 sequences, 9.5% to 13% seen once. Between the trimmed V and J ends, which lost 2 bases and 6 bases, there was a span of 17 bases. CDR3 size: 15 residues. Looked up from germline, CDR1 is WNHNN and CDR2 is SYGVQD (reference sequence). Overall study findings and caveats: Reportedly, matched ankylosing spondylitis synovial fluid was significantly enriched for disease-linked clones. Disease-linked clones bore a CD8+ phenotype and were relatively rare in peripheral blood.

On this clonotype itself: Its antigen is as yet unknown.

The chain employs TRBV10-1 and TRBJ2-7; D possibly corresponds to TRBD2 (6 bases). The source material was blood, either unsorted or a sorted T cell fraction (not recorded which). This TCR came from a female donor with ankylosing spondylitis or in good health (not recorded which). CDR3 in DNA: TGCGCCAGCAGTGAGGGGCTAACGGGAGCAGGCGAGCAGTACTTC. Protein: CASSEGLTGAGEQYF.